The source of this T cell receptor (beta chain) is a study of CD8 T cells in Susac syndrome. As to this clonotype: Antigen: not known.

CD8+ and CD4+ T cells circulating in blood were sequenced for TCR beta. The CD8+ and CD4+ T cells were isolated magnetically using a negative isolation approach, whereas the TEMRA cells were enriched by FACS. Study-level points and caveats: The study conceded that relatively few individuals underwent its TCR sequencing and HLA analysis.

After extraction with the RNeasy kit, roughly 0.45 to 1 ug of the RNA was reverse transcribed using random hexamers. Amplification of TCR beta CDR3 used immunoSEQ multiplex PCR across 54 Vbeta and 13 Jbeta. MiXCR, applied by TCRdb to the immunoSEQ multiplex PCR reads, yields one record per CDR3 protein. This sample has 200,000 to 250,000 distinct CDR3 sequences; approximately 92% occur once, and the top ten carry 0.055% to 0.075%. The CDR3 covers 15 residues. The germline gives CDR1 MNHNS, CDR2 SASEGT. V gave up 5 bases and J gave up 7 bases; unmatched junction bases: 10. The sequencing sample was made of CD4+ T cells from PBMCs. The clonotype was recovered from a human donor with multiple sclerosis. The chain employs TRBV6-1 and TRBJ1-4; 7 bases are a match to TRBD1. CDR3 sequence (DNA): TGTGCCAGCAGTCCCCGACAGGGAAGAGGTGAAAAACTGTTTTTT. Its translation: CASSPRQGRGEKLFF.